The clone carrying this T cell receptor beta chain was picked up a small number of times. The antigen remains undetermined. The germline V and J ends were trimmed by 3 bases and 6 bases, with 6 bases remaining between them. Looked up from germline, CDR1 is SGDLS and CDR2 is YYNGEE. The CDR3 has 12 amino acids. This sample stems from a study of CD8 T cells in ankylosing spondylitis. Broader study findings: A motif of seven or eight highly homologous TCR beta variants was seen as apparently characteristic of ankylosing spondylitis blood. Relatively rare in peripheral blood, disease-linked clones were also CD8+. Researchers reportedly found disease-linked clones significantly enriched in matched ankylosing spondylitis synovial fluid.

The TCR beta libraries were generated through quantitative 5'-RACE incorporating molecular barcodes. TCRdb independently ran MiXCR on the 5' RACE reads; one entry per CDR3 protein. The sample includes about 200,000 distinct CDR3 sequences, roughly 13% of them seen just once. This chain joins TRBV9 and TRBJ1-4; D gene unclear. What was sequenced was blood, either unsorted or a sorted T cell fraction (not recorded which). The sequence was collected from a male donor with ankylosing spondylitis or in good health (not recorded which). CDR3 amino acids: CASSGTHEKLFF. The CDR3 DNA reads TGTGCCAGCAGCGGAACGCATGAAAAACTGTTTTTT.